This TCR beta chain is from a study of T cell repertoires in cytomegalovirus infection. For the study at large: Shared public TCR beta signatures pointed to both CMV infection and a matching HLA type. General study results and limits: HLA-C-restricted TCR beta clonotypes specific for CMV led the ex vivo response. People with CMV and the relevant HLA were identified by cumulative public TCR beta family frequency.

Comment on this clonotype: Its antigen is unidentified.

TCRdb re-analysed the reads in MiXCR, keeping a single row per CDR3 protein. The sample includes 900,000 to 950,000 distinct CDR3 sequences, 31% of them seen just once. The germline V and J ends were trimmed by 7 bases and 7 bases, with 5 bases remaining between them. The length of the CDR3 is 11 residues. This chain connects TRBV12-3 or TRBV12-4 to TRBJ2-6; D is undetermined. The receptor was derived from a human donor in good health (CMV status not recorded). Some clones in this sample may be carry-over from other donors' samples. Sequencing was performed on cultured CD8+ T cells from PBMCs, taken from culture after CMV antigen stimulation. The CDR3 loop reads CASNLANVLTF. CDR3 bases: TGTGCCAGCAATCTAGCCAACGTCCTGACTTTC.